What follows are 25 T cell receptor beta chains derived from one specimen sequenced in a study of cytomegalovirus exposure and HLA in healthy donors. The PCR used 60 Vbeta and 13 Jbeta primers. Measured with immunoSEQ multiplex PCR; TCRdb has only the in-frame clones, and not every one. The sample records around 180,000 clones, approximately 86% being singletons. The material sequenced was PBMCs. Receptors were obtained from a woman between 18 and 29 years old in good health and CMV-seronegative.

CDR3 sequence reads: CASSSTGESKFF. The CDR3 bases are TGTGCCAGCAGCTCCACAGGGGAGTCGAAGTTCTTC. The chain links TRBV7-9 to TRBJ2-1, with 7 bases fitting TRBD1. With 4 bases clipped from V and 14 bases from J, the junction kept 8 bases outside the gene matches. CDR1 and CDR2 (germline): SEHNR, FQNEAQ (reference sequence). This CDR3 is built from 12 residues.

J is TRBJ1-2 and V is TRBV28; 7 bases match TRBD1. With V trimmed by 4 bases and J by 8 bases, 19 bases remained unmatched. Germline assignment: CDR1 MDHEN and CDR2 SYDVKM. The CDR3 sequence is 17 residues long. CDR3 DNA: TGTGCCAGCAGTTACCGACCGTCGAAAGACAGGGCCTACGGCTACACCTTC. It yields the protein CASSYRPSKDRAYGYTF.

The chain joins TRBV25-1 to TRBJ1-1; no clear D. This CDR3 spans 13 amino acids. V was shortened by 5 bases and J by 1 base, with 8 bases between the two germline ends. Germline loops: CDR1 MGHDK, CDR2 SYGVNS. The CDR3 protein is CASSSGSNTEAFF. The DNA for the CDR3 is TGTGCCAGCAGTTCCGGGTCGAACACTGAAGCTTTCTTT.

The rearrangement joins TRBV30 to TRBJ2-7; 8 nucleotides agree with TRBD1. Germline CDR1 GTSNPN, CDR2 SVGIG (reference sequence). This CDR3 is built from 16 residues. The J segment lost 5 bases and the V segment lost 3 bases, leaving 15 bases of the junction unmatched. The CDR3 here is CAWSAQVGTGPNEQYF. CDR3 sequence (DNA): TGTGCCTGGAGCGCACAGGTCGGGACAGGACCGAACGAGCAGTACTTC. The entire variable domain, with the rest obtained from reference TRBV30 and TRBJ2-7, is as follows: SQTIHQWPATLVQPVGSPLSLECTVEGTSNPNLYWYRQAAGRGLQLLFYSVGIGQISSEVPQNLSASRPQDRQFILSSKKLLLSDSGFYLCAWSAQVGTGPNEQYFGPGTRLTVT.

The table lists this clone with a few counts. The rearrangement uses TRBV9 and TRBJ2-1; 10 bases are a match to TRBD1. Trimming removed 0 bases from V and 4 bases from J; junction bases left unmatched: 10. Per germline, CDR1 SGDLS and CDR2 YYNGEE. The CDR3 is 18 residues long. The CDR3 DNA follows: TGTGCCAGCAGCGTAGGGGGGACAGGGGCCGCAAGATACAATGAGCAGTTCTTC. It encodes CASSVGGTGAARYNEQFF. Using reference TRBV9 and TRBJ2-1 for the parts outside the CDR3, the full variable domain is DSGVTQTPKHLITATGQRVTLRCSPRSGDLSVYWYQQSLDQGLQFLIQYYNGEERAKGNILERFSAQQFPDLHSELNLSSLELGDSALYFCASSVGGTGAARYNEQFFGPGTRLTVL.

V and J are TRBV2 and TRBJ2-2; 7 bases are a match to TRBD2. Germline V gene sequence: CDR1 SNHLY, CDR2 FYNNEI. Germline trimming cut 4 bases from V and 5 bases from J; bases unmatched to any gene: 1. The CDR3 runs to 13 residues. The CDR3 loop reads CASSGGGTGELFF. The CDR3 coding sequence is TGTGCCAGCAGTGGGGGGGGGACCGGGGAGCTGTTTTTT.

The chain has TRBV4-1 and TRBJ1-3; 7 nucleotides align to TRBD1. V was pared by 2 bases and J by 6 bases, with 7 bases of the junction left unmatched. Germline lookup yields CDR1 MGHRA and CDR2 YSYEKL. The CDR3 length is 15 residues. The CDR3 is CASSQSPGQENTIYF. The CDR3 nucleotides read TGCGCCAGCAGCCAATCCCCCGGACAGGAAAACACCATATATTTT.

The V and J genes are TRBV27 and TRBJ2-2; TRBD1 aligns across 8 bases. The ends lost 5 bases at V and 6 bases at J; junction bases unmatched: 11. Germline assignment: CDR1 MNHEY and CDR2 SMNVEV (reference sequence). The CDR3 spans 16 residues. The chain's CDR3 is CASSTRQGTKAGELFF. Here the CDR3 DNA reads TGTGCCAGCAGTACCCGACAGGGGACAAAGGCCGGGGAGCTGTTTTTT.

The genes are TRBV6-1 and TRBJ2-2; 10 nucleotides match TRBD2. This CDR3 spans 14 amino acids. CDR1 and CDR2 (germline): MNHNS, SASEGT. Unmatched junction bases numbered 2, after V lost 8 bases and J lost 2 bases. As DNA, the CDR3 is TGTGCCAGCGGACTAGCGGACAACACCGGGGAGCTGTTTTTT. This encodes CASGLADNTGELFF.

The J gene is TRBJ2-5, the V gene TRBV6-8; D gene ambiguous. The germline CDR1 and CDR2 sequences are MNHGY and SAAAGT. The V gene lost 8 bases and the J gene lost 2 bases, with 18 bases spanning the gap. The CDR3 contains 15 residues. The CDR3 bases are TGTGCCAGCCGCCTTAGCAGAAGGTATCAAGAGACCCAGTACTTC. It yields the protein CASRLSRRYQETQYF.

V usage is TRBV27 and J usage is TRBJ2-3; the D gene is possibly TRBD2 (6 bases). The CDR3 extends over 13 amino acids. The germline V gene encodes CDR1 MNHEY and CDR2 SMNVEV (reference sequence). Trimming left V 5 bases short and J 1 base short, with 7 bases between. The CDR3 spells CASSGEGTDTQYF. The CDR3 DNA is TGTGCCAGCAGTGGGGAGGGCACAGATACGCAGTATTTT.

The rearrangement joins TRBV2 to TRBJ1-4; D remains unclear. This CDR3 comprises 15 residues. CDR1 and CDR2 (germline): SNHLY, FYNNEI. V was shortened by 8 bases and J by 0 bases, with 13 bases between the two germline ends. The chain's CDR3 is CASVAPRATNEKLFF. The CDR3 DNA is TGTGCCAGCGTGGCCCCCCGGGCAACTAATGAAAAACTGTTTTTT.

This clone has just a few counts. This chain links TRBV30 with TRBJ1-1, with 7 bases fitting TRBD1. Per germline, CDR1 GTSNPN and CDR2 SVGIG (reference sequence). Trimming at V came to 2 bases and at J to 6 bases, leaving 3 bases not matched to a gene. CDR3 length: 12 amino acids. Here the CDR3 DNA reads TGTGCCTGGAGTCCGACAGGGTCTGAAGCTTTCTTT. Protein: CAWSPTGSEAFF. The full variable domain, rest sourced from reference TRBV30 and TRBJ1-1, is SQTIHQWPATLVQPVGSPLSLECTVEGTSNPNLYWYRQAAGRGLQLLFYSVGIGQISSEVPQNLSASRPQDRQFILSSKKLLLSDSGFYLCAWSPTGSEAFFGQGTRLTVV.

This chain uses TRBV30 with TRBJ2-1, with D perhaps TRBD1 (6 bases). Deletions cut 4 bases from V and 0 bases from J, with 13 bases between. The CDR3 totals 15 residues. Germline V gene lookup returns CDR1 GTSNPN and CDR2 SVGIG (reference sequence). The CDR3 reads CAWTMGAASYNEQFF. The CDR3 DNA is TGTGCCTGGACCATGGGGGCCGCCTCCTACAATGAGCAGTTCTTC.

CDR3 sequence reads: CASSPLSGAQYF. The CDR3 DNA follows: TGTGCCAGCAGCCCCTTGTCGGGTGCGCAGTACTTC. J is TRBJ2-7 and V is TRBV14; D not resolved. CDR1 is SGHDN, CDR2 FVKESK, per germline. V lost 4 bases to trimming and J lost 9 bases, with 13 bases between them. This CDR3 is built from 12 residues.

The chain has TRBV5-8 and TRBJ2-6, with a possible D match to TRBD2 (5 bases). CDR3 length: 15 amino acids. Trimming pared 4 bases from V and 2 bases from J, leaving 10 bases between. The germline V gene has CDR1 SGHTS and CDR2 YDEGEE. The CDR3 here is CASSPGWAGANVLTF. Written as DNA, the CDR3 is TGTGCCAGCAGCCCGGGGTGGGCTGGGGCCAACGTCCTGACTTTC.

The chain employs TRBV7-9 and TRBJ2-5; D remains unclear. Germline CDR1 is SEHNR and CDR2 is FQNEAQ (reference sequence). V dropped 4 bases and J dropped 0 bases, with 9 bases sitting between them. The CDR3 sequence is 14 residues long. CDR3 sequence (DNA): TGTGCCAGCAGCTCCCCCCGGGACCAAGAGACCCAGTACTTC. Amino acids: CASSSPRDQETQYF.

The gene calls are TRBV30 and TRBJ1-6; D uncertain. The CDR3 is 13 residues long. Germline loops: CDR1 GTSNPN, CDR2 SVGIG (reference sequence). V shed 4 bases and J shed 9 bases, with 13 bases lying between them. CDR3 amino acids: CAWNPGISSPLHF. In DNA form, the CDR3 reads TGTGCCTGGAACCCGGGGATCTCTTCACCCCTCCACTTT.

The chain is built from TRBV7-8 and TRBJ2-3, with D tentatively TRBD1 (5 bases). The CDR3 spans 15 residues. The germline V gene has CDR1 SGHVS and CDR2 FQNEAQ. V was shortened by 4 bases and J by 3 bases, with 14 bases between the two germline ends. DNA for the CDR3: TGTGCCAGCAGCTACAGGCACCCCAGGACAGATACGCAGTATTTT. Protein: CASSYRHPRTDTQYF. Using reference TRBV7-8 and TRBJ2-3 for the parts outside the CDR3, the full variable domain is GAGVSQSPRYKVAKRGQDVALRCDPISGHVSLFWYQQALGQGPEFLTYFQNEAQLDKSGLPSDRFFAERPEGSVSTLKIQRTQQEDSAVYLCASSYRHPRTDTQYFGPGTRLTVL.

The rearrangement uses TRBV4-2 and TRBJ1-1; no clear D. This CDR3 has 15 residues. V was clipped by 0 bases and J by 5 bases, with 13 bases between them. Germline V CDR1 and CDR2: LGHNA, YNFKEQ. The CDR3 protein is CASSQEILAGTEAFF. The CDR3 DNA follows: TGTGCCAGCAGCCAAGAGATCTTAGCGGGGACTGAAGCTTTCTTT.

CDR3 sequence (DNA): TGTGCCAGCATTGGGGACAGGGGTTTTAACTATGGCTACACCTTC. This sequence encodes CASIGDRGFNYGYTF. The chain has TRBV6-6 and TRBJ1-2, with 10 bases matching TRBD1. Germline V gene sequence: CDR1 MNHNY, CDR2 SVGAGI (reference sequence). V was clipped by 7 bases and J by 1 base; unmatched bases: 6. The CDR3 runs 15 residues.

This clone was detected only once. The rearrangement joins TRBV28 to TRBJ1-5; a possible D gene is TRBD1 (5 bases). The ends were cut back, 2 bases at V and 6 bases at J, with 14 bases in the middle. The CDR3 is 15 residues long. Germline CDR1 is MDHEN and CDR2 is SYDVKM. The CDR3 here is CASSLPLGGSQPQHF. The CDR3 nucleotides read TGTGCCAGCAGTTTACCACTGGGGGGAAGTCAGCCCCAGCATTTT.

This rearrangement joins TRBV5-1 to TRBJ2-3; TRBD2 agrees at 12 bases. This CDR3 contains 16 residues. J gave up 6 bases and V 2 bases, and 7 bases lay outside the gene matches. Germline V gives CDR1 SGHRS, CDR2 YFSETQ. The CDR3 nucleotides read TGCGCCAGCAGCTTAGGACTAGCGGGATCGGGGGATACGCAGTATTTT. This translates into CASSLGLAGSGDTQYF.

The V gene is TRBV29-1, the J gene TRBJ2-7; possibly TRBD1 for D (6 bases). The CDR3 sequence is 13 residues long. Trimming removed 5 bases from V and 4 bases from J, with 15 bases in between. CDR1 SQVTM and CDR2 ANQGSEA come from the germline V gene. The CDR3 bases are TGCAGCGTTCAACGGGACATGGATTACGAGCAGTACTTC. Amino acid sequence: CSVQRDMDYEQYF.

The chain combines TRBV4-1 with TRBJ1-2, with 7 bases lining up with TRBD1. There are 18 residues in the CDR3. The junction had 13 bases not matched to a gene; V was cut back by 0 bases and J by 3 bases. Germline-derived CDR1 and CDR2 are MGHRA and YSYEKL. The CDR3, as DNA: TGCGCCAGCAGCCAAGAGGTCAGGACGCGACAGGGAGACTATGGCTACACCTTC. It encodes CASSQEVRTRQGDYGYTF.